These 9 T cell receptor beta chains came from one sample sequenced in a study of T-cell memory formation after mild COVID-19 (dated by TCRdb to about 2021). Libraries were built with 5' RACE. TCRdb names Illumina NovaSeq 6000 as the instrument used. TCRdb itself trimmed the public reads at Q25 with fastp, ran MiXCR and retained productive beta chains. Rows merge per CDR3 protein into single entries with the most common DNA and genes. A total of over 300,000 distinct CDR3 sequences appear in this sample, 20% to 25% of them only once. The ten most abundant clones make up around a fifth of the sample. The sequenced material came from PBMCs or a T cell subset sorted from them (not recorded which). The receptors originated from a young man who had mild COVID-19 (a few samples of this study predate the infection). The sample titles of this study are shuffled in the database, so cell type and time point are left out; the donor was told from shared clones.

Only a few counts were recorded for this clonotype. The J gene is TRBJ2-4, the V gene TRBV5-6, with 7 bases fitting TRBD2. The CDR3 is 15 residues long. Losses at the gene ends were 1 base for V and 9 bases for J; bases not matched to a gene: 10. The germline V gene has CDR1 SGHDT and CDR2 YYEEEE. CDR3 in DNA: TGTGCCAGCAGCTTGTATGTAGGAGAGCGGGGCATTCAGTACTTC. Residues: CASSLYVGERGIQYF.

The V gene is TRBV5-4, the J gene TRBJ2-6; the D gene is possibly TRBD1 (6 bases). The CDR3 consists of 17 residues. Trimming cost V 0 bases and J 0 bases, with 10 bases left between them. CDR1 SGHNT and CDR2 YYREEE come from the germline V gene (reference sequence). The CDR3 region has the DNA TGTGCCAGCAGCTTGGGACAGGCTAGCTCTGGGGCCAACGTCCTGACTTTC. Its translation: CASSLGQASSGANVLTF.

The chain recombines TRBV7-2 with TRBJ2-4; 7 bases align to TRBD1. Looked up from germline, CDR1 is SGHTA and CDR2 is FQGNSA. The V and J ends lost 3 bases and 8 bases, in that order; junction bases with no gene match: 10. The CDR3 is 15 residues long. The CDR3 loop is CASSFRPGTGDIQYF. The CDR3 bases are TGTGCCAGCAGCTTCCGGCCCGGAACAGGGGACATTCAGTACTTC.

The chain has TRBV7-2 and TRBJ1-2; D gene unclear. The CDR3 is made up of 15 amino acids. Germline values: CDR1 SGHTA, CDR2 FQGNSA. The V end lost 5 bases, the J end lost 8 bases, and 21 bases lay between the germline ends. The CDR3 reads CASSLQNAIGQGYTF. The CDR3 DNA reads as TGTGCCAGCAGCCTACAAAACGCGATAGGCCAGGGCTACACCTTC.

The rearrangement links TRBV11-2 to TRBJ2-2; unclear D gene. Germline values: CDR1 SGHAT, CDR2 FQNNGV. This CDR3 has 13 residues. Deletions cut 3 bases from V and 3 bases from J, with 5 bases between. In DNA, the CDR3 is TGTGCCAGCAGCTTCCGGCACACCGGGGAGCTGTTTTTT. It is translated as CASSFRHTGELFF.

This clonotype has a handful of counts. One end of the junction is discordant with germline, which a read error may explain. The rearrangement joins TRBV6-2 or TRBV6-3 to TRBJ2-5, with a weak D call TRBD2 (6 bases). This CDR3 spans 12 amino acids. Germline V gene lookup returns CDR1 MNHEY and CDR2 SVGEGT. CDR3 sequence: CASRPAGTPNHF. DNA for the CDR3: TGTGCCAGCAGACCCGCCGGGACTCCGAACCACTTC.

This clonotype was found a few times. The chain carries TRBV7-8 and TRBJ1-6; D unclear. Trimming cost V 6 bases and J 8 bases, with 17 bases left between them. The CDR3 runs to 15 residues. Per the germline V gene, CDR1 is SGHVS and CDR2 is FQNEAQ. In nucleotides, the CDR3 is TGTGCCAGCAGAGTAGGGAACCCTTTGGATTCACCCCTCCACTTT. Its protein is CASRVGNPLDSPLHF.

The CDR3 nucleotides read TGCAGTGCCTCCCCTCGAGCGGGGTACCAAGAGACCCAGTACTTC. It is translated as CSASPRAGYQETQYF. The chain recombines TRBV20-1 with TRBJ2-5; 7 nucleotides match TRBD2. Trimming cost V 6 bases and J 0 bases; bases outside gene matches: 10. This CDR3 contains 15 residues. Germline-derived CDR1 and CDR2 are DFQATT and SNEGSKA (reference sequence).

The chain carries TRBV6-5 and TRBJ1-2; 7 bases map to TRBD1. The J segment lost 4 bases and the V segment lost 2 bases, leaving 16 bases of the junction unmatched. The germline gives CDR1 MNHEY, CDR2 SVGAGI. This CDR3 spans 18 amino acids. Written as DNA, the CDR3 is TGTGCCAGCAGTTACCACCCCCCGGGACAGCCCCGTGGCTATGGCTACACCTTC. Its protein is CASSYHPPGQPRGYGYTF.